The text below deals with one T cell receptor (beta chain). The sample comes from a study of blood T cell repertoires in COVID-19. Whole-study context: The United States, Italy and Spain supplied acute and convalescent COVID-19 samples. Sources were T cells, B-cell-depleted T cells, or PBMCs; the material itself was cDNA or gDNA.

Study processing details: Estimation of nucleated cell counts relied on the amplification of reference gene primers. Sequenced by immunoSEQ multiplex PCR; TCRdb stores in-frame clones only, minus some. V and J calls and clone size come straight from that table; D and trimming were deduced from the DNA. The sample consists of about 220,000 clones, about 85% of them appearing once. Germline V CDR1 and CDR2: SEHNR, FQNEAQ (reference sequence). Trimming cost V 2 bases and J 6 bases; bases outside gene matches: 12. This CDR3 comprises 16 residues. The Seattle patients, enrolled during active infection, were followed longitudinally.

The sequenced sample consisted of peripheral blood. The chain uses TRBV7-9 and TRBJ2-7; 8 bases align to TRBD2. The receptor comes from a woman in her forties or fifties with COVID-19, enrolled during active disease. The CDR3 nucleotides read TGTGCCAGCAGCTTATTTGGCGGGGGGATTTCGCTCGAGCAGTACTTC. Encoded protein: CASSLFGGGISLEQYF.